These 20 T cell receptor beta chains originate from one sample sequenced in a study of tumor-infiltrating lymphocytes in oesophageal squamous cell carcinoma. One entry per CDR3 protein, called by TCRdb with MiXCR from the PCR reads. The sample has tens of thousands of distinct CDR3 sequences; around 40% are singletons. Sequenced material: esophageal tumor tissue. The origin of the receptors is a male donor with esophageal squamous cell carcinoma.

This clonotype was detected many times. The rearrangement links TRBV6-6 to TRBJ2-1; TRBD2 might be the D (7 bases). Per germline, CDR1 MNHNY and CDR2 SVGAGI (reference sequence). CDR3 length equals 16 residues. Trimming removed 0 bases at V and 6 bases at J, with 15 bases between. Written as DNA, the CDR3 is TGTGCCAGCAGTTACTCCTTGGGGGGGGCCCTCAATGAGCAGTTCTTC. Its translation is CASSYSLGGALNEQFF.

The chain is built from TRBV7-2 and TRBJ2-5; possible D gene TRBD1, 8 bases. V was trimmed by 4 bases and J by 5 bases, leaving 17 bases between them. The CDR3 totals 15 residues. Germline lookup yields CDR1 SGHTA and CDR2 FQGNSA. CDR3 in DNA: TGTGCCAGCAGCTCACAGGGGGGGCTCTCTGAGACCCAGTACTTC. Translation: CASSSQGGLSETQYF.

In regard to this clonotype: This CDR3 fails to terminate in the conserved phenylalanine or tryptophan, so it likely reflects a read error. No DNA is shown, since the ends of the CDR3 on it are uncertain; the CDR3 is the one TCRdb lists. The CDR3: CASSLTGGPYEQYFGN. The V call is TRBV10-2, the J call TRBJ2-5; TRBD1 is the table's D call and was not checked against the DNA. The CDR3 length equals 16 residues, ends included. Germline lookup yields CDR1 WSHSY and CDR2 SAAADI.

The chain joins TRBV12-3 or TRBV12-4 to TRBJ2-6, with D perhaps being TRBD1 or TRBD2 (5 bases each). The ends were cut back, 5 bases at V and 4 bases at J, with 9 bases in the middle. CDR3 length: 14 amino acids. The CDR3 sequence is CASSGGPGANVLTF. DNA for the CDR3: TGTGCCAGCAGTGGGGGACCCGGGGCCAACGTCCTGACTTTC.

The chain carries TRBV7-9 and TRBJ2-5; D tentatively reads TRBD1 or TRBD2 (5 bases each). Judging by the DNA end, TRBJ2-7 fits better; the J call may be wrong. The CDR3 is 12 amino acids. From germline, CDR1 is SEHNR and CDR2 FQNEAQ (reference sequence). The CDR3 nucleotides are TGTGCCAGCAGCTGGGACGGGTACGAGCAGTACTTC. Encoded protein: CASSWDGYEQYF.

The rearrangement joins TRBV12-3 or TRBV12-4 to TRBJ1-4, with TRBD1 matching over 8 bases. CDR3 length: 15 residues. The V gene end was trimmed by 4 bases and the J gene end by 3 bases; junction bases not matched to a gene: 4. The CDR3 DNA follows: TGTGCCAGCAGTTCCACAGGGGGACCTAATGAAAAACTGTTTTTT. Translated, it gives CASSSTGGPNEKLFF.

This clonotype has just a few counts. The chain recombines TRBV7-6 with TRBJ2-1; 11 bases line up with TRBD2. The germline V gene has CDR1 SGHVS and CDR2 FNYEAQ. The CDR3 loop spans 15 amino acids. The V and J ends lost 5 bases and 9 bases, in that order; junction bases with no gene match: 9. The CDR3 DNA reads TGTGCCAGCAGCACCACTAGCGGGAGCAGTGCTGAGCAGTTCTTC. It yields the protein CASSTTSGSSAEQFF.

By sample fraction, this clonotype is medium-sized. V gene TRBV12-3 or TRBV12-4 combines with J gene TRBJ2-2, with 13 bases matching TRBD2. The CDR3 length is 16 residues. J was trimmed by 7 bases and V by 6 bases; bases with no gene match: 8. In DNA, the CDR3 is TGTGCCAGCAGGCCTTTGACTAGCGGGGGGTTCGGGGAGCTGTTTTTT. Protein product: CASRPLTSGGFGELFF.

This clonotype was counted a few times. The chain couples TRBV10-3 to TRBJ1-2; D is unclear. With 8 bases removed from V and 3 bases from J, the gap between germline ends came to 7 bases. The germline V gene encodes CDR1 ENHRY and CDR2 SYGVKD. This CDR3 is built from 11 residues. Here the CDR3 DNA reads TGTGCCATCGCTGAGTACTATGGCTACACCTTC. The encoded protein is CAIAEYYGYTF.

The rearrangement joins TRBV6-8 to TRBJ2-1, with D perhaps matching TRBD2 (6 bases). CDR1 and CDR2 (germline): MNHGY, SAAAGT. The CDR3 covers 13 residues. V shed 4 bases and J shed 8 bases, with 12 bases lying between them. This CDR3 is CASSLAEMDEQFF. The CDR3 DNA reads TGTGCCAGCAGTTTAGCGGAGATGGATGAGCAGTTCTTC.

As for this clonotype: The CDR3 ends on some other residue instead of the conserved phenylalanine or tryptophan, so this is likely a read error. The DNA is left out, because the CDR3 cannot be placed on it with certainty; the CDR3 is given as TCRdb lists it. The V call is TRBV7-6, the J call TRBJ2-6; the table calls TRBD1, which could not be checked here. Germline values: CDR1 SGHVS, CDR2 FNYEAQ. The CDR3 length equals 18 residues, ends included. CDR3: CASSLQPGQEAYEQYFGA.

In this sample, this clonotype turned up a few times. For the CDR3, the DNA is TGTGCCAGCAGCCTGGATGGGACAGGGGGCTGGGAGCAGTACTTC. Its translation: CASSLDGTGGWEQYF. The chain combines TRBV5-4 with TRBJ2-1, with 12 bases that match TRBD1. With the DNA end fitting TRBJ2-7 better, the J assignment may be wrong. Per the germline V gene, CDR1 is SGHNT and CDR2 is YYREEE (reference sequence). The CDR3 runs to 15 residues.

This clonotype was seen a few times. The chain joins TRBV5-4 to TRBJ2-1; 14 positions agree with TRBD2. Judging by the DNA end, TRBJ2-5 fits better; the J call may be wrong. This CDR3 is built from 17 residues. CDR1 and CDR2 (germline): SGHNT, YYREEE (reference sequence). The CDR3 loop reads CASSLATSGGGLETQYF. The CDR3 region has the DNA TGTGCCAGCAGCTTGGCGACTAGCGGGGGGGGGCTCGAGACCCAGTACTTC.

The rearrangement joins TRBV7-6 to TRBJ2-3; 11 bases match TRBD2. The CDR3 spans 16 residues. Per the germline V gene, CDR1 is SGHVS and CDR2 is FNYEAQ. The junction had 9 bases not matched to a gene; V was cut back by 5 bases and J by 5 bases. CDR3 loop: CASSPSLAGGGDTQYF. The CDR3, as DNA: TGTGCCAGCAGCCCCTCCCTAGCGGGAGGAGGAGATACGCAGTATTTT.

This clonotype is termed medium-sized. This chain links TRBV12-3 or TRBV12-4 with TRBJ2-4; 10 bases agree with TRBD1. The CDR3 is made up of 15 amino acids. V was clipped by 4 bases and J by 9 bases; unmatched bases: 9. The CDR3 region has the DNA TGTGCCAGCAGTTCGGACAGGGGGAGTCTTAGCATTCAGTACTTC. Encoded protein: CASSSDRGSLSIQYF.

V is TRBV6-8 and J is TRBJ2-5; TRBD1 aligns across 7 bases. The end of the DNA fits TRBJ2-7 better, so the J call may be wrong. CDR1 MNHGY and CDR2 SAAAGT come from the germline V gene. The length of the CDR3 is 15 residues. The CDR3 nucleotides are TGTGCCAGCAGCGCCCGACAGGGAATCTCCTACGAGCAGTACTTC. Protein sequence: CASSARQGISYEQYF.

This sequence joins TRBV20-1 and TRBJ2-1; 15 positions agree with TRBD2. CDR1 is DFQATT and CDR2 is SNEGSKA in the germline V gene (reference sequence). CDR3 length: 22 residues. The trim removed 6 bases at V and 2 bases at J, leaving 23 bases unmatched. The CDR3 DNA follows: TGCAGTGCCAAGAGTAGGAGGGGAACGGGACTAGCGGGAGGTACGGCCTACAATGAGCAGTTCTTC. Residues: CSAKSRRGTGLAGGTAYNEQFF.

Only one count was recorded for this clonotype. The chain couples TRBV6-1 to TRBJ2-3, with 9 bases that match TRBD1. Trimming at V came to 9 bases and at J to 4 bases, leaving 5 bases not matched to a gene. The CDR3 length is 13 residues. Germline CDR1 MNHNS, CDR2 SASEGT. The CDR3 loop is CASKQGASDTQYF. CDR3 DNA sequence: TGTGCCAGTAAACAGGGGGCATCAGATACGCAGTATTTT.

The table lists this clonotype with many counts. A much larger clone differs from this one at a single base, so this may be a read error. The chain is built from TRBV12-3 or TRBV12-4 and TRBJ2-5, with 7 positions matching TRBD2. V lost 5 bases and J lost 11; bases outside the gene matches: 20. This CDR3 has 16 amino acids. In DNA form, the CDR3 reads TGTGCCAGCAGTATTTTAGCGGGCCAGAGGGCGAATGAGCAGTACTTC. It translates to CASSILAGQRANEQYF.

This clonotype was picked up many times. The genes are TRBV11-2 and TRBJ2-3, with 12 bases aligning to TRBD2. The J segment lost 1 base and the V segment lost 5 bases, leaving 10 bases of the junction unmatched. The CDR3 loop spans 18 amino acids. In germline, CDR1 is SGHAT, CDR2 FQNNGV. DNA of the CDR3: TGTGCCAGCAGCCCCTTCCCGACTAGCGGGAGAGGCACAGATACGCAGTATTTT. Its translation: CASSPFPTSGRGTDTQYF.